A selection of T cell receptor beta chains follows, all from one sample in a study of glioma-infiltrating T cells after dendritic cell vaccination. Profiling relied on immunoSEQ multiplex PCR, and the TCRdb table lists in-frame clones only, not all of them. The table includes over 55,000 clones, around 86% detected once. Sample: blood, taken before dendritic cell vaccination. All receptors come from a human donor with glioblastoma. CDR3s include the opening cysteine and the closing phenylalanine or tryptophan. The D gene is left open where the match is weak. Not every row has a clone size; where given, it reads once, few, many or a size class.

clone size,V gene,D gene,J gene,CDR3 protein,CDR3 DNA
.,TRBV7-2,TRBD1,TRBJ1-2,CASSAHPGTEYGYTF,TGTGCCAGCAGCGCCCACCCCGGGACAGAATATGGCTACACCTTC
.,TRBV5-1,.,TRBJ2-5,CASSLGQLQETQYF,TGCGCCAGCAGCTTGGGACAGCTCCAAGAGACCCAGTACTTC
.,TRBV7-9,TRBD2,TRBJ2-7,CASSRRTSGTYEQYF,TGTGCCAGCAGCCGGAGGACTAGCGGAACCTACGAGCAGTACTTC
.,TRBV6-5,TRBD1,TRBJ1-2,CASSTGELGYGYTF,TGTGCCAGCAGTACAGGGGAGCTCGGCTATGGCTACACCTTC
.,TRBV18,.,TRBJ1-2,CASSPNLETVVANYGYTF,TGTGCCAGCTCACCAAATTTAGAGACTGTCGTGGCTAACTATGGCTACACCTTC
.,TRBV5-6,TRBD1,TRBJ2-7,CASSPNIGRTGSNLEQYF,TGTGCCAGCAGCCCGAACATAGGGCGGACAGGGTCTAATCTCGAGCAGTACTTC
.,TRBV18,.,TRBJ2-2,CASSLDRYGELFF,TGTGCCAGCTCCCTAGACAGATACGGGGAGCTGTTTTTT
once,TRBV18,TRBD1,TRBJ1-2,CASSPRLDREGYGYTF,TGTGCCAGCTCACCACGTCTGGACAGGGAGGGCTATGGCTACACCTTC
.,TRBV11-2,.,TRBJ2-3,CASTRADTQYF,TGTGCCAGCACGAGAGCAGATACGCAGTATTTT
.,TRBV25-1,TRBD1,TRBJ1-2,CASSESGGEIYGYTF,TGTGCCAGCAGTGAATCAGGGGGAGAGATCTATGGCTACACCTTC
.,TRBV5-1,.,TRBJ2-7,CASSLADSAYEQYF,TGCGCCAGCAGCTTGGCGGACAGCGCCTACGAGCAGTACTTC